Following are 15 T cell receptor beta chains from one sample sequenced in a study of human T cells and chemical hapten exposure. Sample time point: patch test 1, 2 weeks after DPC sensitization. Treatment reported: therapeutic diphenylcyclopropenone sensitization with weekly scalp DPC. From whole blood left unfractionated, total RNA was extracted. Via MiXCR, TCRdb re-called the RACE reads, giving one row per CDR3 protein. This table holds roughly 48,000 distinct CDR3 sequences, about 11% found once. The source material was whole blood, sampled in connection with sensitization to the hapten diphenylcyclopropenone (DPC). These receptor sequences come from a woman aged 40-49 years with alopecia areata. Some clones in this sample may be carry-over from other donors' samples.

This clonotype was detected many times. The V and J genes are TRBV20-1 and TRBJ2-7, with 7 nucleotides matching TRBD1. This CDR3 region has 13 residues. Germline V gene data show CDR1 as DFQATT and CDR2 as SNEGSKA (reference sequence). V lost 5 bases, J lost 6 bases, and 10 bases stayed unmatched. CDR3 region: CSALRVAGGEQYF. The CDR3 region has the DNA TGCAGTGCTCTGAGGGTGGCAGGGGGCGAGCAGTACTTC.

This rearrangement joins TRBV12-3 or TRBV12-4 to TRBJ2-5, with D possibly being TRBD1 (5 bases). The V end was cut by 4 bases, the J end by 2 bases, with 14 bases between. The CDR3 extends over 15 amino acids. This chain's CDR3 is CASSSIGHPQETQYF. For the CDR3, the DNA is TGTGCCAGCAGTTCCATCGGACACCCGCAAGAGACCCAGTACTTC.

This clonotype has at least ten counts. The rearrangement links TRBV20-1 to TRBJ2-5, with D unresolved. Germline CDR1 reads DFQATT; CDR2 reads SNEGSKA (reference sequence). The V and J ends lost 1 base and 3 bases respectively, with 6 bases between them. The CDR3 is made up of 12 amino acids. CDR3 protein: CSARVYEETQYF. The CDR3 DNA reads TGCAGTGCTAGAGTTTACGAAGAGACCCAGTACTTC.

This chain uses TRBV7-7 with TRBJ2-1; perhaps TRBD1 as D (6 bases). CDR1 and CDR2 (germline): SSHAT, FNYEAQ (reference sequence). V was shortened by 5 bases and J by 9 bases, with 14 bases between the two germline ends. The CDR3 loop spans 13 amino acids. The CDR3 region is CASSLTGNGEQFF. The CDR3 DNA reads TGTGCCAGCAGCCTGACAGGTAACGGTGAGCAGTTCTTC.

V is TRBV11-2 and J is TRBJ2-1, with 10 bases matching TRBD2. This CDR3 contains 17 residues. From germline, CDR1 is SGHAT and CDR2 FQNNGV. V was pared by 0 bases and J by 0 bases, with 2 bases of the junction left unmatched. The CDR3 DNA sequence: TGTGCCAGCAGCTTAGACAGCGGGAGGGTCTCCTACAATGAGCAGTTCTTC. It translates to CASSLDSGRVSYNEQFF.

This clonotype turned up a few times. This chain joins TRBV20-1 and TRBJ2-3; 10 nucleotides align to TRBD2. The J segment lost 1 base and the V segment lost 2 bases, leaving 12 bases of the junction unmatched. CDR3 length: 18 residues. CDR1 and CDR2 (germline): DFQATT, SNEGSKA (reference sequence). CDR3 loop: CSARIRGRGTSGTDTQYF. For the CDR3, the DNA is TGCAGTGCTAGAATCAGGGGACGTGGGACTAGCGGCACAGATACGCAGTATTTT.

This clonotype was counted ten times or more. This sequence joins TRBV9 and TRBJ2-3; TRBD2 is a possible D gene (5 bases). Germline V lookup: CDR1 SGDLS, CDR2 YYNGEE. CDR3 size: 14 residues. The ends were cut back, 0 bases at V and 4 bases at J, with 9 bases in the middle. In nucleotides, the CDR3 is TGTGCCAGCAGCGTAGCTACGAGGGCAGATACGCAGTATTTT. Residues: CASSVATRADTQYF.

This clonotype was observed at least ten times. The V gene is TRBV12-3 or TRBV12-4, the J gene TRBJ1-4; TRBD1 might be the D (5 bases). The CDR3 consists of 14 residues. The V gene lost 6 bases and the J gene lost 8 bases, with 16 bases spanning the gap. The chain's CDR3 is CASSSQGGGEKLFF. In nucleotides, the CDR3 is TGTGCCAGCAGCTCGCAGGGAGGAGGAGAAAAACTGTTTTTT.

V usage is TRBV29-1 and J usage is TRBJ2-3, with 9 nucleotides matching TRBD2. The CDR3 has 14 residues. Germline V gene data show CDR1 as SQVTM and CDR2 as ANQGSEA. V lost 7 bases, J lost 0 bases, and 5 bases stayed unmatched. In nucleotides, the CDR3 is TGCAGCGGAAGACTAGCGGTTAGCACAGATACGCAGTATTTT. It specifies CSGRLAVSTDTQYF.

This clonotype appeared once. This CDR3 reads CASSPGVRLAKNIQYF. The CDR3, as DNA: TGTGCCAGCAGTCCGGGGGTCCGACTAGCCAAAAACATTCAGTACTTC. The chain uses TRBV5-5 and TRBJ2-4; maybe TRBD2 (6 bases). CDR1 and CDR2 (germline): SGHKS, YYEKEE (reference sequence). The V and J ends lost 5 bases and 0 bases respectively, with 15 bases between them. The CDR3 is 16 amino acids.

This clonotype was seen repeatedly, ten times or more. As DNA, the CDR3 is TGTGCCAGCAGCTCAGACAGGGGGCCACCCCTCCACTTT. It yields the protein CASSSDRGPPLHF. The J gene is TRBJ1-6, the V gene TRBV11-2; TRBD1 matches 10 bases. J gave up 11 bases and V 4 bases, and 2 bases lay outside the gene matches. The CDR3 is 13 amino acids. The germline V gene encodes CDR1 SGHAT and CDR2 FQNNGV.

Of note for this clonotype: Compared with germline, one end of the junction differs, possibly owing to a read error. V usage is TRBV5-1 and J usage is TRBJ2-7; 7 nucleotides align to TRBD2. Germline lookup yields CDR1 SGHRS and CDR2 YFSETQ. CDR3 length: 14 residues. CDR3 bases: TGTGCCAGCAGCTTGGTCCAGCGGGACGACGAGCAGTACTTC. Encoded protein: CASSLVQRDDEQYF.

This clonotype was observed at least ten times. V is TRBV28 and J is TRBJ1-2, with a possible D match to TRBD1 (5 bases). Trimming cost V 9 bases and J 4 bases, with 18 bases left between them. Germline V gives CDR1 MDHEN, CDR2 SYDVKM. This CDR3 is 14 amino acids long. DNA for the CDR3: TGTGCCAGTTCTTTGGGGGGAAAGGCCTATGGCTACACCTTC. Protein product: CASSLGGKAYGYTF.

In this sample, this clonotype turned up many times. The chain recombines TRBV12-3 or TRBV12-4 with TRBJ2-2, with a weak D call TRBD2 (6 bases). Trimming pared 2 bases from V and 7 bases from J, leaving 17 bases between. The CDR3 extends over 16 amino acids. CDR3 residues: CASSLYAGGSHGELFF. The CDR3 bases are TGTGCCAGCAGTTTATACGCCGGGGGTAGTCACGGGGAGCTGTTTTTT.

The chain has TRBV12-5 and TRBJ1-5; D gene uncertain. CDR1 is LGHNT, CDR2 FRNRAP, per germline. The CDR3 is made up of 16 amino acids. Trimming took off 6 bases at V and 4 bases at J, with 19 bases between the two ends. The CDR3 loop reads CASGPPARVKNQPQHF. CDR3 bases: TGTGCTAGTGGCCCCCCGGCAAGGGTGAAGAATCAGCCCCAGCATTTT. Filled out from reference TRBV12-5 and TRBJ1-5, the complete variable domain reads DARVTQTPRHKVTEMGQEVTMRCQPILGHNTVFWYRQTMMQGLELLAYFRNRAPLDDSGMPKDRFSAEMPDATLATLKIQPSEPRDSAVYFCASGPPARVKNQPQHFGDGTRLSIL.